These T cell receptor beta chains were read from a single sample in a study of T cell repertoires in cytomegalovirus infection. MiXCR, applied by TCRdb to the reads, yields one record per CDR3 protein. Among about 740,000 distinct CDR3 sequences listed, approximately 34% were seen once. Sample: PBMCs. These receptors came from a human donor in good health (CMV status not recorded). Some clones in this sample may be carry-over from other donors' samples. The CDR3 runs from the conserved cysteine through the conserved F or W. The D gene is left open where the match is weak. Size is omitted from some rows. Given values are once, few, many or a class for expanded clones.

>14|TRBV24-1|NA|few|TRBJ1-2
TGTGCCACCAGTGACCCACCTGCTAACTATGGCTACACCTTC
CATSDPPANYGYTF
>13|TRBV5-1|NA|NA|TRBJ2-3
TGCGCCAGCGCCCCGGGAACCACAGATACGCAGTATTTT
CASAPGTTDTQYF
>15|TRBV11-2|TRBD1|NA|TRBJ1-5
TGTGCCAGCAGCCCCGGACAGGGGGCAAGGCAGCCCCAGCATTTT
CASSPGQGARQPQHF
>14|TRBV3-1|NA|few|TRBJ1-4
TGTGCCAGCAGTCGGGAAGGGTCCATTGAAAAACTGTTTTTT
CASSREGSIEKLFF
>15|TRBV7-8|NA|NA|TRBJ1-5
TGTGCCAGCAGCCCCGAGGGGGAAGAGCGACAGCCCCAGCATTTT
CASSPEGEERQPQHF
>16|TRBV2|TRBD1|NA|TRBJ1-1
TGTGCCAGCAGTGACAGGACAGGAGGGAGGAACACTGAAGCTTTCTTT
CASSDRTGGRNTEAFF
>16|TRBV5-4|NA|NA|TRBJ1-6
TGTGCCAGCAGCTCTTCGCAGAGCTCCTATAATTCACCCCTCCACTTT
CASSSSQSSYNSPLHF
>13|TRBV12-3/TRBV12-4|TRBD1|NA|TRBJ2-5
TGTGCCAGCAGTGGGACAGGGGGGGAGACCCAGTACTTC
CASSGTGGETQYF
>15|TRBV7-2|NA|many|TRBJ2-7
TGTGCCAGCAGCTTAGATGGACGGAGGTCGGACGAGCAGTACTTC
CASSLDGRRSDEQYF
>11|TRBV20-1|NA|once|TRBJ1-6
TGCAGTGCCAAAGCTCAGATAACCCTCCACTTT
CSAKAQITLHF
>16|TRBV7-9|NA|few|TRBJ1-2
TGTGCCAGCAGCCATACAGGGACCTCCTTGATCTATGGCTACACCTTC
CASSHTGTSLIYGYTF
>16|TRBV24-1|TRBD1|NA|TRBJ2-2
TGTGCCACCAGTGGGACCGGGACAGGGACGCCCGGGGAGCTGTTTTTT
CATSGTGTGTPGELFF
>15|TRBV28|NA|few|TRBJ2-7
TGTGCCAGCAGTTCGGCTACCCTCTTGCGGGCTGAGCAGTACTTC
CASSSATLLRAEQYF
>15|TRBV6-1|NA|NA|TRBJ1-6
TGTGCCAGCAACCCTGGACAGCGCTATAATTCACCCCTCCACTTT
CASNPGQRYNSPLHF
>15|TRBV19|NA|NA|TRBJ2-1
TGTGACAGTAGTATTAGGGGCAGGGCCGGAAATGAGCAGTTCTTC
CDSSIRGRAGNEQFF
>16|TRBV7-2|TRBD2|few|TRBJ2-7
TGTGCCAGCAGCCTTCGGTTAGCGGGACTGTATGACGAGCAGTACTTC
CASSLRLAGLYDEQYF
>12|TRBV25-1|NA|NA|TRBJ1-2
TGTGCCAGCAGTGCAGGGATCGGTGGCTACACCTTC
CASSAGIGGYTF
>18|TRBV7-2|TRBD2|many|TRBJ2-7
TGTGCCAGCAGCTTGCGCCATAGCGGGAGGATCGAGATCTACGAGCAGTACTTC
CASSLRHSGRIEIYEQYF
>14|TRBV12-3/TRBV12-4|NA|few|TRBJ1-1
TGTGCCAGCAGTTTAGATACACTGAACACTGAAGCTTTCTTT
CASSLDTLNTEAFF
>15|TRBV7-2|TRBD1|many|TRBJ1-2
TGTGCCAGCAGCTCGAAGGGACAGGGGGCATCTGGCTACACCTTC
CASSSKGQGASGYTF
>16|TRBV18|NA|NA|TRBJ1-2
TGTGCCAGCTCACCACCAGGAGGGCAGGGAGACTATGGCTACACCTTC
CASSPPGGQGDYGYTF
>14|TRBV7-2|TRBD1|NA|TRBJ2-2
TGTGCCAGCAGCTCGCAGGGGGCGCGTGGGGAGCTGTTTTTT
CASSSQGARGELFF
>14|TRBV12-3/TRBV12-4|NA|few|TRBJ1-1
TGTGCCAGCAGCCCATTTTCGAGGGACACTGAAGCTTTCTTT
CASSPFSRDTEAFF
>15|TRBV28|NA|few|TRBJ1-3
TGTGCCAGCAACCCGGCGGGGGCGTCTGGAAACACCATATATTTT
CASNPAGASGNTIYF
>18|TRBV11-1|TRBD2|few|TRBJ2-1
TGTGCCAGCAGCTCCTTAGCGGGGGGACCGAGAACCTACAATGAGCAGTTCTTC
CASSSLAGGPRTYNEQFF
>14|TRBV27|TRBD2|NA|TRBJ2-1
TGTGCCAGCAGCCGCGGACTAGCGGGGAATGAGCAGTTCTTC
CASSRGLAGNEQFF
>11|TRBV2|NA|NA|TRBJ1-1
TGTGCCACCAAGGGCGGCACTGAAGCTTTCTTT
CATKGGTEAFF
>13|TRBV10-3|TRBD1|few|TRBJ1-1
TGTGCCATCACGGACAGGGGGAACACTGAAGCTTTCTTT
CAITDRGNTEAFF
>15|TRBV7-6|TRBD1|once|TRBJ1-1
TGTGCCAGCTCCTCTCTTACAGGGGGCCATCCTGAAGCTTTCTTT
CASSSLTGGHPEAFF